These 22 T cell receptor beta chains share one sample of origin, sequenced in a study of T cells in Graves' hyperthyroidism and ophthalmopathy. From RNA transcripts, TCR beta CDR3 regions were amplified. TCR CDR3 regions were first amplified by RT-PCR with HTBI primers. TCRdb fed the multiplex PCR reads into MiXCR, producing one record per CDR3 protein. The sample includes approximately 410,000 distinct CDR3 sequences, approximately 13% of them seen just once. Input material: blood. The receptor source for this set is a woman aged 18-29 years with Graves' hyperthyroidism.

The genes are TRBV5-1 and TRBJ1-6, with 7 bases identical to TRBD1. Germline trimming cut 0 bases from V and 6 bases from J; bases unmatched to any gene: 3. This CDR3 spans 15 amino acids. Germline values: CDR1 SGHRS, CDR2 YFSETQ. The CDR3 loop reads CASSLDDRVNSPLHF. The CDR3 DNA reads TGCGCCAGCAGCTTGGATGACAGGGTTAATTCACCCCTCCACTTT.

This clonotype was found many times. J is TRBJ2-2 and V is TRBV7-6, with a possible D match to TRBD1 (5 bases). Per the germline V gene, CDR1 is SGHVS and CDR2 is FNYEAQ. The V end was cut by 6 bases, the J end by 4 bases, with 9 bases between. The CDR3 contains 13 residues. The CDR3 here is CASREQVTGELFF. CDR3 DNA sequence: TGTGCCAGCAGGGAACAGGTCACCGGGGAGCTGTTTTTT.

This clonotype was seen many times. The rearrangement links TRBV28 to TRBJ2-7; TRBD1 matches at 7 bases. This CDR3 has 12 residues. With V trimmed by 10 bases and J by 2 bases, 5 bases remained unmatched. CDR1 is MDHEN and CDR2 is SYDVKM in the germline V gene. The CDR3 DNA sequence: TGTGCCACCGCGACAGGGCCCTACGAGCAGTACTTC. Protein product: CATATGPYEQYF. Looking up the rest from reference TRBV28 and TRBJ2-7 gives the full variable domain: DVKVTQSSRYLVKRTGEKVFLECVQDMDHENMFWYRQDPGLGLRLIYFSYDVKMKEKGDIPEGYSVSREKKERFSLILESASTNQTSMYLCATATGPYEQYFGPGTRLTVT.

This clonotype was seen repeatedly, ten times or more. The chain carries TRBV30 and TRBJ2-2; tentative D call: TRBD1 (5 bases). Trimming shortened V by 2 bases and J by 0 bases, and 7 bases separated the two germline ends. The germline CDR1 and CDR2 sequences are GTSNPN and SVGIG (reference sequence). The CDR3 contains 14 residues. Here the CDR3 DNA reads TGTGCCTGGAGTTTAGGGGCGAACACCGGGGAGCTGTTTTTT. Its protein product is CAWSLGANTGELFF.

This clonotype came up many times. This chain uses TRBV7-2 with TRBJ1-6, with 7 positions matching TRBD1. The CDR3 consists of 15 residues. V was pared by 3 bases and J by 10 bases, with 9 bases of the junction left unmatched. Germline CDR1 reads SGHTA; CDR2 reads FQGNSA. CDR3 DNA sequence: TGTGCCAGCAGCTTGGAGAAAGGGGGCTACTCACCCCTCCACTTT. As protein: CASSLEKGGYSPLHF.

This clonotype was detected many times. V is TRBV2 and J is TRBJ1-2; no reliable D call. CDR3 size: 14 residues. V dropped 0 bases and J dropped 6 bases, with 11 bases sitting between them. Germline V gene data show CDR1 as SNHLY and CDR2 as FYNNEI. CDR3 in amino acids: CASSEASSIHGYTF. The DNA for the CDR3 is TGTGCCAGCAGTGAAGCGAGCAGTATCCATGGCTACACCTTC.

This clonotype was observed many times. V usage is TRBV7-8 and J usage is TRBJ1-1; tentatively, D is TRBD1 (6 bases). V was pared by 3 bases and J by 3 bases, with 11 bases between. The CDR3 length is 14 residues. Germline V gene sequence: CDR1 SGHVS, CDR2 FQNEAQ. The CDR3 loop is CASSFPGADTEAFF. The CDR3 nucleotides read TGTGCCAGCAGCTTCCCAGGGGCCGACACTGAAGCTTTCTTT.

The table lists this clonotype with many counts. The chain has TRBV20-1 and TRBJ2-7, with D hard to call. CDR3 length: 10 amino acids. Germline V gene lookup returns CDR1 DFQATT and CDR2 SNEGSKA (reference sequence). The V gene lost 4 bases and the J gene lost 2 bases, with 3 bases spanning the gap. The CDR3 spells CSAKAYEQYF. The CDR3 DNA sequence: TGCAGTGCTAAAGCCTACGAGCAGTACTTC.

V usage is TRBV7-2 and J usage is TRBJ2-1; D gene unclear. V lost 5 bases to trimming and J lost 6 bases, with 14 bases between them. Germline lookup yields CDR1 SGHTA and CDR2 FQGNSA. The CDR3 totals 14 residues. The CDR3 sequence is CASSLAPPPNEQFF. CDR3 DNA: TGTGCCAGCAGCCTCGCCCCGCCCCCCAATGAGCAGTTCTTC. The full variable domain, rest sourced from reference TRBV7-2 and TRBJ2-1, is GAGVSQSPSNKVTEKGKDVELRCDPISGHTALYWYRQSLGQGLEFLIYFQGNSAPDKSGLPSDRFSAERTGGSVSTLTIQRTQQEDSAVYLCASSLAPPPNEQFFGPGTRLTVL.

This clonotype was counted between two and nine times. V gene TRBV20-1 combines with J gene TRBJ1-1; maybe TRBD1 (5 bases). CDR1 and CDR2 from the germline V gene are DFQATT and SNEGSKA (reference sequence). CDR3 size: 14 residues. Trimming stripped 3 bases from V and 0 bases from J, with 11 bases between. The CDR3 region has the DNA TGCAGTGCTAGGGCCGGGGACTTGAACACTGAAGCTTTCTTT. Translating it yields CSARAGDLNTEAFF.

This chain connects TRBV6-1 to TRBJ2-5; D assignment may be TRBD1 or TRBD2 (7 bases each). V was trimmed by 7 bases and J by 5 bases, leaving 17 bases between them. The CDR3 covers 14 residues. The V gene's germline CDR1 is MNHNS and CDR2 SASEGT. The CDR3 region is CASKPIRGGETQYF. The CDR3 DNA follows: TGTGCCAGCAAACCTATCAGGGGGGGGGAGACCCAGTACTTC.

CDR3 DNA: TGTGCCAGCAGTTACGGGGCGAGCACAGATACGCAGTATTTT. This sequence encodes CASSYGASTDTQYF. The chain joins TRBV6-2 or TRBV6-3 to TRBJ2-3; tentatively, D is TRBD1 (5 bases). CDR3 length: 14 amino acids. The V and J ends lost 2 bases and 0 bases respectively, with 6 bases between them. CDR1 MNHEY and CDR2 SVGEGT come from the germline V gene.

At least ten counts were recorded for this clonotype. The CDR3 region is CASSPNPGYEQFF. CDR3 DNA: TGTGCCAGCAGCCCCAATCCTGGGTACGAGCAGTTCTTC. The V and J genes are TRBV3-1 and TRBJ2-1, with unresolved D. CDR3 length: 13 amino acids. The germline gives CDR1 LGHDT, CDR2 YNNKEL (reference sequence). The V end lost 4 bases, the J end lost 10 bases, and 14 bases lay between the germline ends.

This clonotype was counted only a few times. The V gene is TRBV18, the J gene TRBJ2-7; the D is unclear. The length of the CDR3 is 14 residues. Deletions cut 4 bases from V and 0 bases from J, with 10 bases between. Germline V gene lookup returns CDR1 KGHSH and CDR2 LQKENI. In DNA, the CDR3 is TGTGCCAGCTCACGGACCGATAACTCCTACGAGCAGTACTTC. It yields the protein CASSRTDNSYEQYF.

This clonotype came up many times. This chain joins TRBV27 and TRBJ2-7, with TRBD1 as a possible D gene (5 bases). The CDR3 sequence is 12 residues long. The germline V gene has CDR1 MNHEY and CDR2 SMNVEV (reference sequence). V lost 6 bases and J lost 5, with 11 bases in between. The CDR3 region has the DNA TGTGCCAGCAGAGGGGAAATTCACGAGCAGTACTTC. It codes for CASRGEIHEQYF.

This clonotype was seen repeatedly, ten times or more. V gene TRBV12-3 or TRBV12-4 combines with J gene TRBJ2-2; 7 bases align to TRBD2. The V and J ends lost 10 bases and 0 bases, in that order; junction bases with no gene match: 5. The CDR3 is made up of 14 amino acids. As DNA, the CDR3 is TGTGCCACCGTCGCGGGGGCGAACACCGGGGAGCTGTTTTTT. This gives the protein CATVAGANTGELFF.

This clonotype was seen many times. This sequence joins TRBV29-1 and TRBJ1-2; TRBD1 is a possible D gene (5 bases). The CDR3 loop spans 11 amino acids. Germline V lookup: CDR1 SQVTM, CDR2 ANQGSEA. The V gene lost 1 base and the J gene lost 8 bases, with 8 bases spanning the gap. The CDR3 here is CSVEGGDGYTF. Here the CDR3 DNA reads TGCAGCGTTGAAGGCGGGGACGGCTACACCTTC.

The V call is TRBV6-2 or TRBV6-3, the J call TRBJ2-7; tentatively, D is TRBD1 or TRBD2 (6 bases each). The CDR3 consists of 15 residues. Deletions cut 0 bases from V and 5 bases from J, with 14 bases between. In germline, CDR1 is MNHEY, CDR2 SVGEGT. The CDR3 DNA follows: TGTGCCAGCAGTTACTCGAGGGGGGCAAGGGACGAGCAGTACTTC. It translates to CASSYSRGARDEQYF.

The CDR3 spells CASSVEGGDGTNEKLFF. The CDR3 bases are TGTGCCAGCAGCGTAGAAGGAGGCGATGGAACTAATGAAAAACTGTTTTTT. The V gene is TRBV9, the J gene TRBJ1-4, with D unclear. CDR3 length: 17 amino acids. Germline CDR1 is SGDLS and CDR2 is YYNGEE. V was clipped by 0 bases and J by 1 base, with 13 bases between them.

This chain uses TRBV27 with TRBJ2-7; either TRBD1 or TRBD2 may supply D (5 bases each). CDR3 length equals 13 residues. The germline V and J ends were trimmed by 7 bases and 0 bases, with 10 bases remaining between them. CDR1 and CDR2 (germline): MNHEY, SMNVEV (reference sequence). CDR3 DNA sequence: TGTGCCAGCAAACGGGGCCCCTCCTACGAGCAGTACTTC. Its translation: CASKRGPSYEQYF.

This clonotype was detected ten times or more. The V and J genes are TRBV29-1 and TRBJ2-7; D not resolved. The V gene lost 5 bases and the J gene lost 3 bases, with 8 bases spanning the gap. Germline-derived CDR1 and CDR2 are SQVTM and ANQGSEA. The CDR3 is 11 residues long. For the CDR3, the DNA is TGCAGCGTTCCTCAGATCTACGAGCAGTACTTC. It is translated as CSVPQIYEQYF.

This clonotype was counted at least ten times. The V call is TRBV29-1, the J call TRBJ2-1; D remains ambiguous. The CDR3 is 14 residues long. V dropped 4 bases and J dropped 0 bases, with 10 bases sitting between them. CDR1 and CDR2 from the germline V gene are SQVTM and ANQGSEA. CDR3 DNA: TGCAGCGTTGCCCTTCGGCTCTCCTACAATGAGCAGTTCTTC. Translated: CSVALRLSYNEQFF.